The clone carrying this TCR delta chain turned up a few times. The entry originates in a study of gamma-delta T cells after stem cell transplantation. TCRdb fed the RT-PCR reads into CATT to redo clone calling. The sample yields thousands of delta-chain clones, roughly an eighth seen once. Trimming pared 5 bases from V and 5 bases from J, leaving 27 bases between. Looked up from germline, CDR1 is TSWWSYY and CDR2 is QGS. The CDR3 length is 18 residues. This chain connects TRDV1 to TRDJ1; D is tentatively TRDD2 or TRDD3 (6 bases each). Sequenced: gamma-delta T cells. The clonotype was recovered from a human donor. It is not recorded whose cells these are; they may come from a transplant donor. For the CDR3, the DNA is TGTGCTCTTGGGCCCTCCCATCCTACGAGGGTGGGGATGGATAAACTCATCTTT. This encodes CALGPSHPTRVGMDKLIF.